The 7 T cell receptor beta chains below were found in one sample sequenced in a study of CD8 T cells in seronegative destructive rheumatoid arthritis. TCRdb's table, derived via immunoSEQ multiplex PCR, lists solely in-frame clones and lacks some. This sample has several thousand clones, with under 85% found just once. Sequencing was performed on CD8+ T cells from blood. The receptors come from a woman aged 45 to 70 with seronegative destructive rheumatoid arthritis.

By sample fraction, this clone is large. The chain combines TRBV16 with TRBJ2-7, with TRBD1 as a possible D gene (5 bases). From germline, CDR1 is KGHSY and CDR2 FQNENV. With 0 bases removed from V and 5 bases from J, the gap between germline ends came to 11 bases. The CDR3 is 14 amino acids. The CDR3 bases are TGTGCCAGCAGCCAATCGCAGGGCCGGAACGAGCAGTACTTC. Amino acids: CASSQSQGRNEQYF. Together with reference TRBV16 and TRBJ2-7, the CDR3 gives the full variable domain: GEEVAQTPKHLVRGEGQKAKLYCAPIKGHSYVFWYQQVLKNEFKFLISFQNENVFDETGMPKERFSAKCLPNSPCSLEIQATKLEDSAVYFCASSQSQGRNEQYFGPGTRLTVT.

The rearrangement links TRBV2 to TRBJ2-3; 8 bases agree with TRBD2. V lost 5 bases to trimming and J lost 4 bases; unmatched junction nucleotides: 5. Germline V gives CDR1 SNHLY, CDR2 FYNNEI. The CDR3 extends over 14 amino acids. As DNA, the CDR3 is TGTGCCAGCAGTCCGGGGGGGCAGTCAGATACGCAGTATTTT. Encoded protein: CASSPGGQSDTQYF.

The chain recombines TRBV23-1 with TRBJ2-7, with D maybe TRBD1 (6 bases). TRBV23-1 is reported as an ORF; its role is uncertain. Trimming removed 6 bases from V and 2 bases from J, with 14 bases in between. The length of the CDR3 is 14 residues. The CDR3 protein is CASSVSTGAYEQYF. The CDR3 coding sequence is TGCGCCAGCAGCGTTTCGACAGGCGCCTACGAGCAGTACTTC.

The rearrangement joins TRBV7-6 to TRBJ2-3; D may be TRBD2 (5 bases). Germline V gene lookup returns CDR1 SGHVS and CDR2 FNYEAQ. Deletions cut 8 bases from V and 6 bases from J, with 6 bases between. The CDR3 length is 10 residues. The chain's CDR3 is CASGLDTQYF. The CDR3 DNA sequence: TGTGCCAGCGGACTGGATACGCAGTATTTT.

The genes are TRBV2 and TRBJ2-3, with D possibly being TRBD1 (5 bases). Germline values: CDR1 SNHLY, CDR2 FYNNEI. The V end lost 8 bases, the J end lost 4 bases, and 13 bases lay between the germline ends. The CDR3 is 13 amino acids. The CDR3 loop reads CASEKGSADTQYF. For the CDR3, the DNA is TGTGCCAGCGAGAAGGGGTCGGCAGATACGCAGTATTTT.

The chain has TRBV5-1 and TRBJ2-1; 9 nucleotides agree with TRBD1. With 6 bases clipped from V and 4 bases from J, the junction kept 8 bases outside the gene matches. From germline, CDR1 is SGHRS and CDR2 YFSETQ. This CDR3 contains 15 residues. For the CDR3, the DNA is TGCGCCAGCACTACCGGGACAGGGCTATACAATGAGCAGTTCTTC. This translates into CASTTGTGLYNEQFF.

The J gene is TRBJ2-1, the V gene TRBV7-9, with TRBD2 matching over 10 bases. V was pared by 4 bases and J by 6 bases, with 6 bases of the junction left unmatched. Germline V CDR1 and CDR2: SEHNR, FQNEAQ (reference sequence). The CDR3 contains 15 residues. CDR3 residues: CASSSERGGPNEQFF. CDR3 nucleotides: TGTGCCAGCAGCTCGGAGCGGGGGGGCCCCAATGAGCAGTTCTTC. Full variable domain (remainder filled in from reference TRBV7-9 and TRBJ2-1): DTGVSQNPRHKITKRGQNVTFRCDPISEHNRLYWYRQTLGQGPEFLTYFQNEAQLEKSRLLSDRFSAERPKGSFSTLEIQRTEQGDSAMYLCASSSERGGPNEQFFGPGTRLTVL.